This T cell receptor (beta chain) was recovered during a study of blood T cell repertoires in COVID-19. Authors' methods: From reference gene primer amplification, estimates of nucleated cell counts were derived. Some clones are missing from TCRdb's copy, which holds only in-frame ones; the method was immunoSEQ multiplex PCR. V and J calls and clone size are as listed in that table; D and trimming were resolved from the DNA. The sample consists of over 90,000 clones, about 86% of them appearing once. Trimming removed 4 bases from V and 8 bases from J, with 21 bases in between. The CDR3 sequence is 16 residues long. CDR1 and CDR2 from the germline V gene are SGHTA and FQGNSA.

The chain couples TRBV7-2 to TRBJ2-1; a weak D match, TRBD2 (7 bases). The receptor was derived from a human donor in a cohort sampled during active COVID-19. Sequenced input: peripheral blood. This CDR3 is CASSSGAGAFGDEQFF. The CDR3 nucleotides are TGTGCCAGCAGCTCGGGGGCGGGGGCTTTTGGCGATGAGCAGTTCTTC.